This entry lists 3 T cell receptor beta chains sequenced from one sample in a study of immune cell composition in non-small cell lung cancer. Sequencing used immunoSEQ multiplex PCR; TCRdb keeps in-frame clones, though not all of them. The table includes 4,500 to 5,500 clones, around 70% detected once. Normal lung was sampled as far from the tumour as possible, at least 3 cm. Material: non-adjacent lung tissue. These receptors were obtained from a human donor with non-small cell lung cancer.

V and J are TRBV6-6 and TRBJ1-5; 8 positions match TRBD1. The V gene end was trimmed by 5 bases and the J gene end by 1 base; junction bases not matched to a gene: 4. Per germline, CDR1 MNHNY and CDR2 SVGAGI (reference sequence). The CDR3 consists of 15 residues. The CDR3 here is CASSKDRVSNQPQHF. The CDR3 DNA is TGTGCCAGCAGTAAGGACAGGGTGAGCAATCAGCCCCAGCATTTT.

This clone appeared a single time. The chain combines TRBV2 with TRBJ2-2; 9 nucleotides line up with TRBD1. Germline V gives CDR1 SNHLY, CDR2 FYNNEI. This CDR3 is 16 amino acids long. V shed 0 bases and J 5 bases; nucleotides not matched to a gene: 4. The CDR3 DNA reads TGTGCCAGCAGTGAAGCGGGACAGGGAAGGACCGGGGAGCTGTTTTTT. Its translation: CASSEAGQGRTGELFF.

CDR3 amino acids: CSVESQGVEQYF. CDR3 in DNA: TGCAGCGTTGAATCACAGGGAGTAGAGCAGTACTTC. V usage is TRBV29-1 and J usage is TRBJ2-7; possibly TRBD1 for D (6 bases). Trimming cost V 2 bases and J 7 bases, with 12 bases left between them. The CDR3 has 12 residues. Germline CDR1 and CDR2: SQVTM and ANQGSEA.